The T cell receptor beta chain under discussion was sequenced for a study of identical twins. TCRdb redid the calling of the 5' RACE reads with MiXCR, one entry per CDR3 protein. Among just over 450,000 distinct CDR3 sequences, approximately 15% were seen once, and the ten largest hold around 0.48%. This clonotype was observed a handful of times. The CDR3 length is 15 residues. Trimming at V came to 2 bases and at J to 14 bases, leaving 10 bases not matched to a gene. Germline V gene lookup returns CDR1 SGHTA and CDR2 FQGNSA. Separately, the same data were catalogued under a study of yellow fever vaccine responses in identical twins. According to that study: Reportedly, twins' vaccine T cell responses looked partly convergent and partly personalized.

The TCR originated in a young woman in good health. Sequenced input: CD4+ T cells sorted from blood. The rearrangement links TRBV7-2 to TRBJ2-1; 12 nucleotides agree with TRBD2. This CDR3 reads CASSLLIGTSGGKFF. CDR3 coding DNA: TGTGCCAGCAGCTTATTGATCGGCACTAGCGGGGGGAAGTTCTTC.